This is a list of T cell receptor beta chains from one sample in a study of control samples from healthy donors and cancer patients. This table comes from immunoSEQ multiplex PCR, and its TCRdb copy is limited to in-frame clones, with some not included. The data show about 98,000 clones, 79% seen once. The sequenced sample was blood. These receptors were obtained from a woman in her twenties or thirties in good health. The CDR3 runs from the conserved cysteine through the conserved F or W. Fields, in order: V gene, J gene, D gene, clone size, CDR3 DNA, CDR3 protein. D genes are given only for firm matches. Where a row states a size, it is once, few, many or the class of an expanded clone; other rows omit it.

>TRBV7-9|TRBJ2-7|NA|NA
TGTGCCAGCAGCCCGGGGAGGGGGAGAAGCTCCTACGAGCAGTACTTC
CASSPGRGRSSYEQYF
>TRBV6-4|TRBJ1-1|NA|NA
TGTGCCAGCAGCATACAGTGGAACACTGAAGCTTTCTTT
CASSIQWNTEAFF
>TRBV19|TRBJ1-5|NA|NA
TGTGCCAGTAGGGCCTCGGGGGGGAGGGGTCAGCCCCAGCATTTT
CASRASGGRGQPQHF
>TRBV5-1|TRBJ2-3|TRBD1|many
TGCGCCAGCAGCCTTCGGGACAGACGAGCTGATACGCAGTATTTT
CASSLRDRRADTQYF
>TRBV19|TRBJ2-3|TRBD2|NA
TGTGCCAGTAGGGGTAGCGGGGGGACCACAGATACGCAGTATTTT
CASRGSGGTTDTQYF
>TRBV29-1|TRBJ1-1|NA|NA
TGCAGCTATCGTGGGGCAGGCCGGAACACTGAAGCTTTCTTT
CSYRGAGRNTEAFF
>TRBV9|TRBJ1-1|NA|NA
TGTGCCAGCAGCGCGGGACACTCAAACACTGAAGCTTTCTTT
CASSAGHSNTEAFF
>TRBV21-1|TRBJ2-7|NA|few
TGTGCCAGCAGCAAAGGGAAGAGGGAGTTCGTGGAGCAGTACTTC
CASSKGKREFVEQYF
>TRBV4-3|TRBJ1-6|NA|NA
TGCGCCAGCAGCCATCTGGGGCTAAATTCACCCCTCCACTTT
CASSHLGLNSPLHF
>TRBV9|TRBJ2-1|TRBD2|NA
TGTGCCAGCAGCGTATCTAGCGGGGGGGCGTACAATGAGCAGTTCTTC
CASSVSSGGAYNEQFF